The present TCR beta chain was sequenced within a study of cytomegalovirus exposure and HLA in healthy donors. For this clone: Its antigen is unknown.

The V end was cut by 6 bases, the J end by 4 bases, with 7 bases between. Germline V lookup: CDR1 MDHEN, CDR2 SYDVKM. There are 12 residues in the CDR3. PCR was performed using 60 Vbeta and 13 Jbeta primers. Generated by immunoSEQ multiplex PCR, the TCRdb table keeps only in-frame clones and is missing some. The sample has about 120,000 clones; 60% to 85% are singletons. Overall study results and limits: Links to common viral pathogens appeared, in a later analysis, for several of the most significant clusters. It was likely that a cluster of highly shared sequence variants was a sequencing artifact. Most TCR beta V segments were productive about 87% or about 30% of the time in an earlier analysis.

The chain employs TRBV28 and TRBJ2-1; D gene ambiguous. This receptor was obtained from a female donor in good health and CMV-seronegative. Sequenced input: PBMCs. CDR3 region: CASSPTYNEQFF. The CDR3 DNA is TGTGCCAGCAGCCCAACTTACAATGAGCAGTTCTTC.